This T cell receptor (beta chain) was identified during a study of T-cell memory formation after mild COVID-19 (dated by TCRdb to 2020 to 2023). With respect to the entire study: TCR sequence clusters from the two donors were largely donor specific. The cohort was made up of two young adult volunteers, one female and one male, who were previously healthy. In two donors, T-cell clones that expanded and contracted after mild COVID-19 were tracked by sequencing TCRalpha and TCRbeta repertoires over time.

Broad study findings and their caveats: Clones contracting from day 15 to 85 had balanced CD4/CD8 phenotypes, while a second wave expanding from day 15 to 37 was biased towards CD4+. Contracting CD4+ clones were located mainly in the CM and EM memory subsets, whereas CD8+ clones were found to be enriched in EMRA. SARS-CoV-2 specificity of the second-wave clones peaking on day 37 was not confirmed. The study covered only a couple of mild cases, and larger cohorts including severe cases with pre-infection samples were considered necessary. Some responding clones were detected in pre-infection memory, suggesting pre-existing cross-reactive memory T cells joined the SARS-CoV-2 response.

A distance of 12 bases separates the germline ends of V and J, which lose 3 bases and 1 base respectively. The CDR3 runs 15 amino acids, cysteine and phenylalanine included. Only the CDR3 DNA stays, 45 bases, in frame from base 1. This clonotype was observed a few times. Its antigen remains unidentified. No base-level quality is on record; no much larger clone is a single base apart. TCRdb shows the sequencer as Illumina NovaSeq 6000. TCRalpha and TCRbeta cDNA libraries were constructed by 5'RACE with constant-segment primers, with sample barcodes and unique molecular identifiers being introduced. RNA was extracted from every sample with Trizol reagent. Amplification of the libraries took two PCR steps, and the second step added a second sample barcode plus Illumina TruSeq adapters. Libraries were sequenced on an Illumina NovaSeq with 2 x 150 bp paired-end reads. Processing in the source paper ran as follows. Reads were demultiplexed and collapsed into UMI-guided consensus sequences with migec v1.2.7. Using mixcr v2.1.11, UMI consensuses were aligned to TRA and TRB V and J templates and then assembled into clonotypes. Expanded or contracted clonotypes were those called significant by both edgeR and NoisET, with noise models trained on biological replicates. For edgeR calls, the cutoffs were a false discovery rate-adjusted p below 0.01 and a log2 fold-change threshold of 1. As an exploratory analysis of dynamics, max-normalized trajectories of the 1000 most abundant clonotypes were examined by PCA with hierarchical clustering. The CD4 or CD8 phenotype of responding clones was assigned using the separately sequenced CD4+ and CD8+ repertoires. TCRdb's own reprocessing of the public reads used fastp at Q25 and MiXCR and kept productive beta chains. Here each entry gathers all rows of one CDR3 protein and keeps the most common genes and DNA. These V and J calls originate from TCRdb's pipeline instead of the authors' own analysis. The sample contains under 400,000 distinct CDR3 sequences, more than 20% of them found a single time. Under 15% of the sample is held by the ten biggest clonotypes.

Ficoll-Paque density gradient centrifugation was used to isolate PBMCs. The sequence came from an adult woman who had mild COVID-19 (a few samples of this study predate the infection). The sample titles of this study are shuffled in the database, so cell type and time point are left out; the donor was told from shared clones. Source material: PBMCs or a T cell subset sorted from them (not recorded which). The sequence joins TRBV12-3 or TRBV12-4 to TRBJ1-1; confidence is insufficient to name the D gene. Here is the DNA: TGTGCCAGCAGTTTTTTGGTCCGGGGGAACACTGAAGCTTTCTTT. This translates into CASSFLVRGNTEAFF.